The TCR beta chain under discussion was sequenced for a study of blood T cell repertoires in COVID-19. Assay used: immunoSEQ multiplex PCR; TCRdb lists only in-frame clones, some missing. This table has around 70,000 clones, roughly 89% appearing once. The V gene's germline CDR1 is SNHLY and CDR2 FYNNEI. The CDR3 spans 15 residues. J lost 3 bases, V lost 6 bases, and 9 bases had no gene match. This TCR derives from a man aged 25-40 years with acute or convalescent COVID-19. This sequence joins TRBV2 and TRBJ1-1; 8 bases agree with TRBD1. The sequenced material came from peripheral blood. The CDR3 sequence: CASRTGRQGHTEAFF. CDR3 sequence (DNA): TGTGCCAGCAGGACTGGGAGACAGGGGCACACTGAAGCTTTCTTT.